The T cell receptor (beta chain) under discussion was sequenced for a study of CD8 T cells in Susac syndrome. Sequencing targeted TCR beta in blood CD8+ and CD4+ T cells. J was trimmed by 4 bases and V by 6 bases; bases with no gene match: 20. Germline V CDR1 and CDR2: SNHLY, FYNNEI. The CDR3 has 18 amino acids. An amount of RNA that ranged from roughly 0.45 to 1 ug was reverse transcribed with random hexamers. One entry per CDR3 protein, called by TCRdb with MiXCR from the immunoSEQ multiplex PCR reads. This table has roughly 140,000 distinct CDR3 sequences, about 94% appearing once. The chain joins TRBV2 to TRBJ1-2, with 7 nucleotides matching TRBD1. The sequenced sample consisted of CD8+ T cells from PBMCs. This sequence was found in a human donor with multiple sclerosis. The CDR3 reads CASRGPTAAAGQTYGYTF. CDR3 DNA: TGTGCCAGCAGGGGTCCCACGGCCGCTGCGGGACAGACCTATGGCTACACCTTC. The whole variable domain, filled in from reference TRBV2 and TRBJ1-2, reads EPEVTQTPSHQVTQMGQEVILRCVPISNHLYFYWYRQILGQKVEFLVSFYNNEISEKSEIFDDQFSVERPDGSNFTLKIRSTKLEDSAMYFCASRGPTAAAGQTYGYTFGSGTRLTVV.